Below are 24 T cell receptor beta chains sequenced from a single sample in a study of blood T cell repertoires in COVID-19. Assay used: immunoSEQ multiplex PCR; TCRdb lists only in-frame clones, some missing. The sample consists of about 300,000 clones, 88% of them appearing once. What was sequenced was peripheral blood. The receptors were gathered from a woman aged 25-40 years who had recovered from COVID-19.

The chain couples TRBV19 to TRBJ1-4; perhaps TRBD1 as D (5 bases). The V end lost 7 bases, the J end lost 1 base, and 10 bases lay between the germline ends. CDR1 and CDR2 from the germline V gene are LNHDA and SQIVND (reference sequence). The length of the CDR3 is 14 residues. For the CDR3, the DNA is TGTGCCAGTACCCCGGGGGGAACTAATGAAAAACTGTTTTTT. Translation gives CASTPGGTNEKLFF.

The genes are TRBV7-3 and TRBJ2-1; TRBD2 matches 11 bases. V lost 2 bases and J lost 8; bases outside the gene matches: 2. This CDR3 is built from 14 residues. CDR1 SGHTA and CDR2 FQGTGA come from the germline V gene. The CDR3: CASSLGTSGDEQFF. The DNA for the CDR3 is TGTGCCAGCAGCTTAGGGACTAGCGGCGATGAGCAGTTCTTC.

The gene calls are TRBV29-1 and TRBJ1-3; possible D gene TRBD1, 6 bases. V lost 5 bases, J lost 3 bases, and 11 bases lay in between. CDR1 SQVTM and CDR2 ANQGSEA come from the germline V gene. This CDR3 has 13 residues. The CDR3 region is CSVHTGNGNTIYF. CDR3 DNA: TGCAGCGTTCACACAGGGAATGGAAACACCATATATTTT. Filled out from reference TRBV29-1 and TRBJ1-3, the complete variable domain reads SAVISQKPSRDICQRGTSLTIQCQVDSQVTMMFWYRQQPGQSLTLIATANQGSEATYESGFVIDKFPISRPNLTFSTLTVSNMSPEDSSIYLCSVHTGNGNTIYFGEGSWLTVV.

In nucleotides, the CDR3 is TGTGCCAGCAGCCCGTCCGTAGTCGGACAGGGGGTAACTGAAGCTTTCTTT. Its protein product is CASSPSVVGQGVTEAFF. This chain joins TRBV5-4 and TRBJ1-1, with 10 bases aligning to TRBD1. CDR3 length: 17 residues. With V trimmed by 4 bases and J by 5 bases, 14 bases remained unmatched. Germline values: CDR1 SGHNT, CDR2 YYREEE (reference sequence).

J is TRBJ1-1 and V is TRBV7-2; D call uncertain. In germline, CDR1 is SGHTA, CDR2 FQGNSA. The CDR3 runs 14 residues. Trimming shortened V by 1 base and J by 4 bases, and 10 bases separated the two germline ends. DNA for the CDR3: TGTGCCAGCAGCTTAGGACGGGCGGGCACTGAAGCTTTCTTT. Translation gives CASSLGRAGTEAFF.

The chain couples TRBV6-6 to TRBJ1-5; D possibly corresponds to TRBD1 (6 bases). The germline CDR1 and CDR2 sequences are MNHNY and SVGAGI (reference sequence). The V end lost 2 bases, the J end lost 7 bases, and 18 bases lay between the germline ends. The CDR3 length is 16 residues. The CDR3 DNA sequence: TGTGCCAGCAGTTACCACTTTGACTTAGGACAGCAGCCCCAGCATTTT. The encoded protein is CASSYHFDLGQQPQHF.

The rearrangement joins TRBV7-3 to TRBJ2-4; TRBD2 agrees at 9 bases. Unmatched junction bases numbered 14, after V lost 8 bases and J lost 0 bases. CDR3 length equals 18 residues. Germline values: CDR1 SGHTA, CDR2 FQGTGA. The CDR3 region is CASFFSGGPLLAKNIQYF. Written as DNA, the CDR3 is TGTGCCAGCTTCTTTAGCGGGGGCCCACTCCTAGCCAAAAACATTCAGTACTTC.

This chain uses TRBV28 with TRBJ2-7; tentatively, D is TRBD2 (5 bases). Germline assignment: CDR1 MDHEN and CDR2 SYDVKM. V was cut by 5 bases and J by 1 base, with 12 bases left in between. The CDR3 has 14 residues. DNA for the CDR3: TGTGCCAGCAGTGAGACGGGGTTATCCTACGAGCAGTACTTC. It is translated as CASSETGLSYEQYF.

The chain joins TRBV27 to TRBJ1-6; D unclear. Germline V gives CDR1 MNHEY, CDR2 SMNVEV (reference sequence). This CDR3 has 15 amino acids. V gave up 4 bases and J gave up 6 bases, with 13 bases separating them. CDR3 bases: TGTGCCAGCAGTTCCCACGGGAGGGCTAATTCACCCCTCCACTTT. Translated: CASSSHGRANSPLHF.

The chain employs TRBV25-1 and TRBJ2-5, with a possible D match to TRBD1 (6 bases). Trimming pared 2 bases from V and 4 bases from J, leaving 11 bases between. The CDR3 runs to 14 residues. Germline CDR1 reads MGHDK; CDR2 reads SYGVNS. CDR3 sequence: CASSEEQGRETQYF. CDR3 nucleotide sequence: TGTGCCAGCAGTGAAGAACAGGGACGAGAGACCCAGTACTTC.

This clone has just one count. The chain recombines TRBV4-1 with TRBJ1-1; TRBD1 aligns across 8 bases. J gave up 4 bases and V 5 bases, and 9 bases lay outside the gene matches. The CDR3 runs to 15 residues. CDR1 and CDR2 (germline): MGHRA, YSYEKL. DNA for the CDR3: TGCGCCAGCAGCAATACAGGGGGATCCTTCACTGAAGCTTTCTTT. Its translation: CASSNTGGSFTEAFF.

The rearrangement joins TRBV6-4 to TRBJ1-3; 9 bases map to TRBD1. Germline lookup yields CDR1 MRHNA and CDR2 SNTAGT. This CDR3 comprises 17 residues. The V gene end was trimmed by 0 bases and the J gene end by 7 bases; junction bases not matched to a gene: 10. The CDR3 sequence is CASSDSTTGTGSNTIYF. The CDR3 bases are TGTGCCAGCAGTGACTCCACAACCGGGACAGGGTCGAACACCATATATTTT.

The genes are TRBV28 and TRBJ1-4; TRBD1 might be the D (6 bases). The CDR3 has 15 residues. V lost 5 bases and J lost 9, with 19 bases in between. Germline values: CDR1 MDHEN, CDR2 SYDVKM. The DNA of the CDR3 is TGTGCCAGCAGTACTCCGGGACATTTACAGAAAAAACTGTTTTTT. Amino acid sequence: CASSTPGHLQKKLFF.

This rearrangement joins TRBV7-3 to TRBJ2-3; a weak D match, TRBD1 (5 bases). Between the trimmed V and J ends, which lost 4 bases and 3 bases, there was a span of 8 bases. The CDR3 loop spans 13 amino acids. The germline V gene encodes CDR1 SGHTA and CDR2 FQGTGA. The CDR3 coding sequence is TGTGCCAGCAGCTCTGACAGTACAGATACGCAGTATTTT. This codes for CASSSDSTDTQYF. Variable domain in full (rest from reference TRBV7-3 and TRBJ2-3): GAGVSQTPSNKVTEKGKYVELRCDPISGHTALYWYRQSLGQGPEFLIYFQGTGAADDSGLPNDRFFAVRPEGSVSTLKIQRTERGDSAVYLCASSSDSTDTQYFGPGTRLTVL.

About this clone: A much larger clone sits a single nucleotide away, making a read error possible. This chain joins TRBV28 and TRBJ1-2, with 7 bases aligning to TRBD1. From germline, CDR1 is MDHEN and CDR2 SYDVKM. V trimming: 6 bases; J trimming: 3 bases; junction bases outside the gene matches: 1. The CDR3 extends over 12 amino acids. The CDR3 spells CASSQGDYGYTF. CDR3 DNA sequence: TGTGCCAGCAGCCAGGGGGACTATGGCTACACCTTC.

Note on this clone: Relative to the germline gene, one junction end is altered; a read error may explain this. V and J are TRBV6-1 and TRBJ2-6, with a tentative D call TRBD1 (6 bases). The CDR3 runs to 17 residues. Looked up from germline, CDR1 is MNHNS and CDR2 is SASEGT. The CDR3 loop is CASREGTSYPGANVLTF. In DNA, the CDR3 is TGTGCCAGCAGGGAAGGGACATCCTATCCTGGGGCCAACGTCCTGACTTTC.

This clone was detected many times. J is TRBJ2-7 and V is TRBV30, with TRBD1 identical over 8 bases. V lost 5 bases, J lost 0 bases, and 3 bases stayed unmatched. CDR1 is GTSNPN, CDR2 SVGIG, per germline (reference sequence). The CDR3 runs 13 residues. The CDR3 DNA reads as TGTGCCTGGGTGGACAGGGACTCCTACGAGCAGTACTTC. Protein product: CAWVDRDSYEQYF.

This rearrangement joins TRBV3-1 (or the pseudogene TRBV3-2) to TRBJ2-3; 13 bases map to TRBD2. The trim removed 4 bases at V and 6 bases at J, leaving 7 bases unmatched. This CDR3 contains 16 residues. In germline, CDR1 is LGHDT, CDR2 YNNKEL (reference sequence). The DNA of the CDR3 is TGTGCCAGCAGCCTCAGGACTAGCGGGGGCTCGGATACGCAGTATTTT. This sequence encodes CASSLRTSGGSDTQYF.

V and J are TRBV5-1 and TRBJ2-4, with 9 bases that match TRBD2. Unmatched junction bases numbered 6, after V lost 4 bases and J lost 7 bases. Looked up from germline, CDR1 is SGHRS and CDR2 is YFSETQ. There are 14 residues in the CDR3. The CDR3 DNA reads TGCGCCAGCAGCGAGAGCGGGGGGATTAACATTCAGTACTTC. This gives the protein CASSESGGINIQYF. The full variable domain, with the rest looked up from reference TRBV5-1 and TRBJ2-4, is KAGVTQTPRYLIKTRGQQVTLSCSPISGHRSVSWYQQTPGQGLQFLFEYFSETQRNKGNFPGRFSGRQFSNSRSEMNVSTLELGDSALYLCASSESGGINIQYFGAGTRLSVL.

The V call is TRBV27, the J call TRBJ2-3; 15 nucleotides line up with TRBD2. V was clipped by 6 bases and J by 3 bases; unmatched bases: 22. CDR1 MNHEY and CDR2 SMNVEV come from the germline V gene (reference sequence). CDR3 length equals 22 residues. The CDR3 is CASRSTPQWGLAGGALTDTQYF. CDR3 nucleotide sequence: TGTGCCAGCAGATCTACCCCACAGTGGGGACTAGCGGGGGGTGCATTGACAGATACGCAGTATTTT.

The rearrangement links TRBV3-1 (or the pseudogene TRBV3-2) to TRBJ2-3; 10 positions agree with TRBD2. The CDR3 has 17 amino acids. With V trimmed by 1 base and J by 4 bases, 8 bases remained unmatched. The germline CDR1 and CDR2 sequences are LGHDT and YNNKEL (reference sequence). The CDR3 reads CASSQVPSGGAPDTQYF. The CDR3 nucleotides are TGTGCCAGCAGCCAAGTTCCCAGCGGGGGGGCCCCAGATACGCAGTATTTT.

CDR3 coding DNA: TGTGCCAGCAGCCGCGGGGGCAGGCGGGGCACTGAAGCTTTCTTT. It encodes CASSRGGRRGTEAFF. This chain joins TRBV7-2 and TRBJ1-1; perhaps TRBD1 as D (6 bases). Trimming left V 5 bases short and J 4 bases short, with 17 bases between. In germline, CDR1 is SGHTA, CDR2 FQGNSA. This CDR3 contains 15 residues.

The genes are TRBV6-6 and TRBJ2-3, with TRBD1 matching over 7 bases. Germline lookup yields CDR1 MNHNY and CDR2 SVGAGI (reference sequence). This CDR3 has 14 amino acids. Germline trimming cut 6 bases from V and 6 bases from J; bases unmatched to any gene: 9. CDR3 amino acids: CASSRQGPHDTQYF. As DNA, the CDR3 is TGTGCCAGCAGCCGACAGGGCCCACATGATACGCAGTATTTT.

This clone has just one count. The chain employs TRBV19 and TRBJ1-2; 7 nucleotides agree with TRBD1. Per the germline V gene, CDR1 is LNHDA and CDR2 is SQIVND (reference sequence). The CDR3 runs to 14 residues. After removal of 6 bases from V and 8 bases from J, the junction contained 12 bases not matched to a gene. CDR3 DNA sequence: TGTGCCAGTAGAGAGACAGGGACCACCGGCGGCTACACCTTC. Its protein is CASRETGTTGGYTF.